The 2 T cell receptor beta chains in this list originate from one sample, sequenced in a study of radiotherapy plus CTLA-4 blockade in lung cancer. Only in-frame clones appear in the TCRdb table, and some are missing; sequencing was by immunoSEQ multiplex PCR. Of tens of thousands of clones in the sample, about three quarters were seen once. The starting material was peripheral blood, obtained from a patient treated with radiotherapy plus ipilimumab. The receptors were sampled from a human donor with non-small cell lung cancer that progressed on radiotherapy plus ipilimumab.

This chain joins TRBV7-2 and TRBJ2-5; D call uncertain. CDR3 length: 15 residues. Germline V gene lookup returns CDR1 SGHTA and CDR2 FQGNSA. V was shortened by 5 bases and J by 5 bases, with 18 bases between the two germline ends. DNA of the CDR3: TGTGCCAGCAGCGGTCCAAAGAGGCAGCCGGAGACCCAGTACTTC. Its translation: CASSGPKRQPETQYF.

The chain carries TRBV19 and TRBJ1-3, with a weak D call TRBD1 (6 bases). The germline CDR1 and CDR2 sequences are LNHDA and SQIVND (reference sequence). The CDR3 length is 14 residues. The CDR3, as DNA: TGTGGGACAGTCGATTCGAGCTCTGGAAACACCATATATTTT. It encodes CGTVDSSSGNTIYF. Supplemented by reference TRBV19 and TRBJ1-3, the full variable domain reads DGGITQSPKYLFRKEGQNVTLSCEQNLNHDAMYWYRQDPGQGLRLIYYSQIVNDFQKGDIAEGYSVSREKKESFPLTVTSAQKNPTAFYLCGTVDSSSGNTIYFGEGSWLTVV.